This TCR beta chain was recorded in a study of blood T cell repertoires in COVID-19. The CDR3 covers 15 residues. The germline V gene encodes CDR1 MDHEN and CDR2 SYDVKM. The V end lost 7 bases, the J end lost 3 bases, and 16 bases lay between the germline ends. The assay was immunoSEQ multiplex PCR, and TCRdb's table has in-frame clones only and misses some. The sample consists of hundreds of thousands of clones, around nine tenths of them appearing once. The rearrangement links TRBV28 to TRBJ1-5, with a possible D match to TRBD1 (5 bases). Sequencing was done on a sample of PBMCs or T cells enriched from blood (not recorded which). This receptor was identified in a woman aged 45-65 years with acute COVID-19. CDR3 loop: CASTLQGTYNQPQHF. The DNA for the CDR3 is TGTGCCAGCACCCTACAAGGGACTTACAATCAGCCCCAGCATTTT.